This T cell receptor (beta chain) was captured by sequencing in a study of CD8+CD57+ T cells in acquired aplastic anemia. Study overall: DNA from sorted CD4+ and CD8+ cells averaged around 3 ug.

Findings of the study overall: In CD8+ cells, Simpson's diversity showed no significant difference between patients and controls.

Researchers used genomic DNA as the template to profile TCR beta VDJ and CDR3. TCRdb ran MiXCR on the reads and lists one entry per CDR3 protein. Of 250,000 to 300,000 distinct CDR3 sequences listed, roughly 59% are singletons. Germline V CDR1 and CDR2: LGHDT, YNNKEL (reference sequence). V was trimmed by 6 bases and J by 4 bases, leaving 18 bases between them. This CDR3 region has 15 residues. This clonotype was seen ten or more times. Its antigen remains unknown. Individuals selected for sequencing had exhibited CD8+CD57+ cell expansion on flow cytometry. Patients uniformly had severe acquired aplastic anemia.

The sequenced sample consisted of sorted CD4+, CD8+, or CD8+CD57+ T cells (not recorded which) from PBMCs. This TCR was recovered from a human donor with aplastic anemia. The chain uses TRBV3-1 and TRBJ1-1; D gene unclear. The CDR3 region has the DNA TGTGCCAGCAGGCCTCGGGAGGGAAGATTCACTGAAGCTTTCTTT. It is translated as CASRPREGRFTEAFF.